This T cell receptor (beta chain) was captured by sequencing in a study of blood T cell repertoires in COVID-19. Study in general: The United States, Italy and Spain supplied acute and convalescent COVID-19 samples.

Here immunoSEQ multiplex PCR was the method, and the copy in TCRdb shows in-frame clones only, minus some. This repertoire shows about 240,000 clones, about 89% found once; its top ten account for approximately 4.2%. Looked up from germline, CDR1 is DFQATT and CDR2 is SNEGSKA (reference sequence). The CDR3 is made up of 15 amino acids. The V and J ends lost 3 bases and 7 bases respectively, with 18 bases between them. Study members were between 18 and 89 years old and lived in over 20 US regions. Clinical history reported by participants formed the basis on which cohorts were assigned. Cohort 3 recovered donors had two negative PCRs, clearance, or symptom resolution.

The chain recombines TRBV20-1 with TRBJ2-2, with a possible D match to TRBD2 (6 bases). This receptor was taken from a woman in her twenties or thirties who had recovered from COVID-19. Sequencing was done on a sample of PBMCs or T cells enriched from blood (not recorded which). The CDR3 protein is CSASGGWREGGELFF. Here the CDR3 DNA reads TGCAGTGCTAGTGGAGGTTGGCGGGAAGGCGGGGAGCTGTTTTTT.